Following are 23 T cell receptor beta chains from one sample sequenced in a study of beta chain features in type 1 diabetes. Expressed TCRB transcripts were sequenced, since all the RNA that had been isolated was reverse transcribed. Some clones are missing from TCRdb's copy, which holds only in-frame ones; the method was immunoSEQ multiplex PCR. The table includes under 25,000 clones, approximately 50% detected once. The source material was stem cell memory CD4+ T cells from blood. These receptors were taken from a man between 18 and 35 years old in good health.

The chain carries TRBV7-2 and TRBJ2-5, with 7 bases identical to TRBD2. The CDR3 is made up of 14 amino acids. The germline V gene encodes CDR1 SGHTA and CDR2 FQGNSA. Trimming took 5 bases from V and 5 from J; bases not matched to a gene: 8. CDR3 sequence: CASSNRLAAETQYF. CDR3 DNA: TGTGCCAGCAGCAACCGACTAGCCGCGGAGACCCAGTACTTC.

This chain joins TRBV7-8 and TRBJ1-2, with 8 nucleotides matching TRBD1. With V trimmed by 1 base and J by 8 bases, 3 bases remained unmatched. From germline, CDR1 is SGHVS and CDR2 FQNEAQ. The CDR3 is made up of 13 amino acids. The CDR3 DNA sequence: TGTGCCAGCAGCTTAGACAGGGGGGGAGGCTACACCTTC. It translates to CASSLDRGGGYTF.

V is TRBV7-2 and J is TRBJ2-7, with D hard to call. Germline V gives CDR1 SGHTA, CDR2 FQGNSA. Trimming took off 0 bases at V and 6 bases at J, with 3 bases between the two ends. This CDR3 is 11 amino acids long. DNA of the CDR3: TGTGCCAGCAGCTTAGCCCGCGAGCAGTACTTC. Amino acid sequence: CASSLAREQYF.

This sequence joins TRBV7-2 and TRBJ1-6; 11 bases match TRBD1. CDR1 is SGHTA and CDR2 is FQGNSA in the germline V gene. This CDR3 is 17 amino acids long. V was clipped by 1 base and J by 8 bases; unmatched bases: 7. CDR3: CASSLGGTGGNHSPLHF. The CDR3 nucleotides read TGTGCCAGCAGCTTAGGCGGGACAGGGGGAAATCATTCACCCCTCCACTTT. Full variable domain (outside the CDR3, taken from reference TRBV7-2 and TRBJ1-6): GAGVSQSPSNKVTEKGKDVELRCDPISGHTALYWYRQSLGQGLEFLIYFQGNSAPDKSGLPSDRFSAERTGGSVSTLTIQRTQQEDSAVYLCASSLGGTGGNHSPLHFGNGTRLTVT.

The genes are TRBV7-2 and TRBJ1-2; 8 bases map to TRBD1. V lost 1 base, J lost 7 bases, and 11 bases stayed unmatched. The germline V gene encodes CDR1 SGHTA and CDR2 FQGNSA. This CDR3 comprises 16 residues. The CDR3 DNA is TGTGCCAGCAGCTTAGACAGGACAGGGAGAGGACCTGGCTACACCTTC. It translates to CASSLDRTGRGPGYTF.

This rearrangement joins TRBV20-1 to TRBJ1-1; no clear D gene. Germline V gene lookup returns CDR1 DFQATT and CDR2 SNEGSKA (reference sequence). The V end lost 5 bases, the J end lost 11 bases, and 15 bases lay between the germline ends. There are 11 residues in the CDR3. This CDR3 reads CSASLAPRAFF. The CDR3 DNA follows: TGCAGTGCTTCACTCGCACCCCGGGCTTTCTTT.

The CDR3 reads CAISESSGASGDYEQYF. CDR3 DNA: TGTGCCATCAGTGAGTCTTCCGGGGCTAGCGGAGACTACGAGCAGTACTTC. The chain employs TRBV10-3 and TRBJ2-7; TRBD2 aligns across 7 bases. The junction had 11 bases not matched to a gene; V was cut back by 0 bases and J by 3 bases. CDR1 and CDR2 (germline): ENHRY, SYGVKD. The CDR3 extends over 17 amino acids.

The chain recombines TRBV18 with TRBJ1-5; 7 bases map to TRBD1. Germline CDR1 KGHSH, CDR2 LQKENI. The V gene end was trimmed by 4 bases and the J gene end by 3 bases; junction bases not matched to a gene: 9. The CDR3 covers 16 residues. The CDR3 loop is CASSQSGQPNNQPQHF. In DNA form, the CDR3 reads TGTGCCAGCTCACAGTCGGGACAGCCAAACAATCAGCCCCAGCATTTT.

CDR3 residues: CATSTLAGGLGNEQFF. CDR3 sequence (DNA): TGTGCCACCAGCACCCTAGCGGGGGGGCTTGGGAATGAGCAGTTCTTC. This rearrangement joins TRBV15 to TRBJ2-1; TRBD2 matches 12 bases. This CDR3 comprises 16 residues. CDR1 is LNHNV, CDR2 YYDKDF, per germline (reference sequence). V was clipped by 4 bases and J by 7 bases; unmatched bases: 8.

This chain links TRBV15 with TRBJ2-1, with 11 bases lining up with TRBD1. Germline V gene data show CDR1 as LNHNV and CDR2 as YYDKDF (reference sequence). This CDR3 contains 18 residues. Trimming removed 0 bases from V and 4 bases from J; junction bases left unmatched: 8. CDR3 sequence reads: CATSRDTAGQGVYNEQFF. The CDR3 coding sequence is TGTGCCACCAGCAGAGATACGGCGGGACAGGGGGTTTACAATGAGCAGTTCTTC.

This rearrangement joins TRBV4-1 to TRBJ2-7; a possible D gene is TRBD1 (6 bases). From germline, CDR1 is MGHRA and CDR2 YSYEKL. Trimming left V 4 bases short and J 4 bases short, with 20 bases between. The CDR3 contains 16 residues. CDR3 in DNA: TGCGCCAGCAGCCGAGCAACCGGGACATTAACTTACGAGCAGTACTTC. Residues: CASSRATGTLTYEQYF.

V gene TRBV7-7 combines with J gene TRBJ2-2, with D perhaps matching TRBD2 (6 bases). CDR1 SSHAT and CDR2 FNYEAQ come from the germline V gene (reference sequence). V lost 5 bases, J lost 0 bases, and 10 bases lay in between. This CDR3 is 15 amino acids long. The CDR3 sequence: CASSPGSANTGELFF. CDR3 bases: TGTGCCAGCAGCCCCGGGAGCGCGAACACCGGGGAGCTGTTTTTT. The full variable domain, its missing parts supplied by reference TRBV7-7 and TRBJ2-2, is GAGVSQSPRYKVTKRGQDVTLRCDPISSHATLYWYQQALGQGPEFLTYFNYEAQPDKSGLPSDRFSAERPEGSISTLTIQRTEQRDSAMYRCASSPGSANTGELFFGEGSRLTVL.

This clone has a handful of counts. The J gene is TRBJ2-1, the V gene TRBV29-1, with 12 positions matching TRBD2. Germline CDR1 reads SQVTM; CDR2 reads ANQGSEA. The CDR3 length is 14 residues. Germline trimming cut 7 bases from V and 5 bases from J; bases unmatched to any gene: 6. The CDR3 reads CSGKLAGGDNEQFF. The CDR3 region has the DNA TGCAGCGGGAAACTAGCGGGAGGTGACAATGAGCAGTTCTTC.

This clone was observed once. Mismatch with germline at one junction end may stem from a read error. Different DNA sequences within this sample yield the same CDR3. This rearrangement joins TRBV30 to TRBJ2-7; D perhaps matches TRBD1 (6 bases). The CDR3 covers 13 residues. The germline V gene encodes CDR1 GTSNPN and CDR2 SVGIG (reference sequence). The CDR3 nucleotides are TGCGCCTGGAGCTCGGACAGCTCCTACGAGCAGTACTTC. Translated: CAWSSDSSYEQYF.

V gene TRBV7-2 combines with J gene TRBJ2-7; D is possibly TRBD1 (5 bases). CDR1 and CDR2 (germline): SGHTA, FQGNSA. There are 14 residues in the CDR3. Trimming took 4 bases from V and 7 from J, leaving 17 bases between them. Written as DNA, the CDR3 is TGTGCCAGCAGCTGGACAAGGACAATACGGGAGCAGTACTTC. The encoded protein is CASSWTRTIREQYF. The whole variable domain, filled in from reference TRBV7-2 and TRBJ2-7, reads GAGVSQSPSNKVTEKGKDVELRCDPISGHTALYWYRQSLGQGLEFLIYFQGNSAPDKSGLPSDRFSAERTGGSVSTLTIQRTQQEDSAVYLCASSWTRTIREQYFGPGTRLTVT.

This clone occurred a few times. The gene calls are TRBV28 and TRBJ2-7; possible D gene TRBD1, 6 bases. CDR3 length equals 13 residues. Trimming pared 5 bases from V and 4 bases from J, leaving 12 bases between. CDR1 MDHEN and CDR2 SYDVKM come from the germline V gene. CDR3 coding DNA: TGTGCCAGCAGTACCGACAGGATTTACGAGCAGTACTTC. Translation: CASSTDRIYEQYF.

The chain carries TRBV20-1 and TRBJ2-3; no reliable D call. This CDR3 is built from 11 residues. Trimming pared 6 bases from V and 3 bases from J, leaving 7 bases between. Per the germline V gene, CDR1 is DFQATT and CDR2 is SNEGSKA (reference sequence). In DNA form, the CDR3 reads TGCAGTGCCTTCCGGACAGATACGCAGTATTTT. It specifies CSAFRTDTQYF.

This clone occurred a few times. The chain links TRBV27 to TRBJ2-1; 10 bases are a match to TRBD2. CDR3 length equals 16 residues. Germline trimming cut 4 bases from V and 5 bases from J; bases unmatched to any gene: 8. The germline V gene has CDR1 MNHEY and CDR2 SMNVEV (reference sequence). CDR3 DNA sequence: TGTGCCAGCAGTTCGCCGGGACTAGCGCTGAACAATGAGCAGTTCTTC. It codes for CASSSPGLALNNEQFF.

The rearrangement uses TRBV5-8 and TRBJ1-6; 9 bases align to TRBD1. The J segment lost 11 bases and the V segment lost 4 bases, leaving 16 bases of the junction unmatched. The CDR3 extends over 17 amino acids. Germline V gene lookup returns CDR1 SGHTS and CDR2 YDEGEE. The CDR3 loop is CASSRTLDGTGKTPLHF. In DNA form, the CDR3 reads TGTGCCAGCAGCCGTACCCTTGATGGGACAGGGAAAACACCCCTCCACTTT.

The gene calls are TRBV4-2 and TRBJ2-5, with 13 bases fitting TRBD2. V lost 4 bases to trimming and J lost 2 bases; unmatched junction nucleotides: 4. CDR3 length: 16 amino acids. Germline loops: CDR1 LGHNA, CDR2 YNFKEQ. CDR3 residues: CASSPTSGREQETQYF. The CDR3 DNA follows: TGTGCCAGCAGCCCAACTAGCGGGAGGGAACAAGAGACCCAGTACTTC.

This clone appeared a few times. The germline gene is not matched at one end of the junction; a read error may be the cause. The rearrangement uses TRBV7-7 and TRBJ2-3, with D possibly being TRBD1 (6 bases). This CDR3 contains 13 residues. Per germline, CDR1 SSHAT and CDR2 FNYEAQ (reference sequence). CDR3 coding DNA: TGTGCTAGCAGTCAGGACAGTACAGATACGCAGTATTTT. It codes for CASSQDSTDTQYF.

Here the CDR3 DNA reads TGTGCCTGGAGTGTTGGAGGTGTGGGCAGGGAGCAGTTCTTC. Translated, it gives CAWSVGGVGREQFF. The gene calls are TRBV30 and TRBJ2-1, with D perhaps TRBD2 (5 bases). The V gene lost 0 bases and the J gene lost 10 bases, with 16 bases spanning the gap. This CDR3 region has 14 residues. CDR1 GTSNPN and CDR2 SVGIG come from the germline V gene (reference sequence).

V is TRBV5-1 and J is TRBJ2-3; maybe TRBD2 (6 bases). This CDR3 region has 13 residues. Germline values: CDR1 SGHRS, CDR2 YFSETQ. Trimming removed 7 bases at V and 3 bases at J, with 12 bases between. Here the CDR3 DNA reads TGCGCCAGCCGCCCGGGGGTGACAGATACGCAGTATTTT. Amino acid sequence: CASRPGVTDTQYF.